One and the same sample provided the 15 T cell receptor beta chains below, sequenced in a study of memory CD4+ T cells and cytomegalovirus serostatus. The sort gate was single viable CD3+CD4+CD8-CD45RO+ cells for memory CD4+ T cells. Using immunoSEQ multiplex PCR, the repertoire was profiled, and TCRdb retains in-frame clones only, with some absent. The profile covers fewer than 50,000 clones, with approximately 80% appearing a single time and about 1.1% taken by the ten largest. What was sequenced was memory CD4+ T cells from blood. These receptors were collected from an adult in good health and CMV-seronegative.

V and J are TRBV10-2 and TRBJ2-3; no clear D. The CDR3 consists of 16 residues. With 4 bases removed from V and 2 bases from J, the gap between germline ends came to 16 bases. Germline CDR1 is WSHSY and CDR2 is SAAADI. DNA for the CDR3: TGCGCCAGCAGTGGCGGTTCTTCCCGGAACACAGATACGCAGTATTTT. Its protein is CASSGGSSRNTDTQYF.

The CDR3 here is CASSLLTGDLTEAFF. The CDR3, as DNA: TGTGCCAGCTCACTACTGACAGGAGATCTCACTGAAGCTTTCTTT. The V gene is TRBV18, the J gene TRBJ1-1, with a weak D call TRBD1 (6 bases). This CDR3 contains 15 residues. The V gene lost 4 bases and the J gene lost 4 bases, with 16 bases spanning the gap. Germline V gene data show CDR1 as KGHSH and CDR2 as LQKENI.

The CDR3 coding sequence is TGTGCCTGGACGTCCGATCTCTTTCGGACTGAAGCTTTCTTT. Translating it yields CAWTSDLFRTEAFF. This chain uses TRBV30 with TRBJ1-1; D is unclear. Between the trimmed V and J ends, which lost 4 bases and 5 bases, there was a span of 17 bases. Germline CDR1 is GTSNPN and CDR2 is SVGIG (reference sequence). The CDR3 sequence is 14 residues long.

V gene TRBV25-1 combines with J gene TRBJ1-1, with 8 bases aligning to TRBD1. This CDR3 has 13 amino acids. V was pared by 7 bases and J by 5 bases, with 6 bases of the junction left unmatched. CDR1 and CDR2 (germline): MGHDK, SYGVNS. CDR3 nucleotides: TGTGCCAGCACGGGACAGGTAAGGACTGAAGCTTTCTTT. As protein: CASTGQVRTEAFF.

V gene TRBV11-2 combines with J gene TRBJ1-4, with D possibly TRBD1 on 6 matching bases. CDR1 is SGHAT and CDR2 is FQNNGV in the germline V gene. This CDR3 comprises 12 residues. V was pared by 3 bases and J by 12 bases, with 11 bases between. CDR3 region: CASSFLQGELFF. The CDR3 DNA reads TGTGCCAGCAGCTTCTTACAGGGTGAACTGTTTTTT.

This rearrangement joins TRBV5-1 to TRBJ2-7, with a weak D call TRBD1 (5 bases). CDR1 is SGHRS and CDR2 is YFSETQ in the germline V gene. V gave up 0 bases and J gave up 5 bases, with 9 bases separating them. The CDR3 is made up of 13 amino acids. Here the CDR3 DNA reads TGCGCCAGCAGCTTGGTCGCAGGGAACGAGCAGTACTTC. It yields the protein CASSLVAGNEQYF.

This rearrangement joins TRBV14 to TRBJ2-5; D is unclear. V was shortened by 1 base and J by 9 bases, with 18 bases between the two germline ends. This CDR3 has 15 amino acids. The V gene's germline CDR1 is SGHDN and CDR2 FVKESK. CDR3 protein: CASSQGRDSRVAQYF. The CDR3 DNA is TGTGCCAGCAGCCAAGGAAGAGATAGCCGCGTGGCCCAGTACTTC.

Comment on this clone: The identical CDR3 is also encoded by other nucleotide sequences in the sample. This chain links TRBV10-1 with TRBJ2-5; D is uncertain. This CDR3 is 14 amino acids long. Looked up from germline, CDR1 is WNHNN and CDR2 is SYGVQD (reference sequence). Trimming took 0 bases from V and 3 from J, leaving 8 bases between them. CDR3 sequence (DNA): TGCGCCAGCAGTGAGTCAGACGGAAAAGAGACCCAGTACTTC. Protein sequence: CASSESDGKETQYF.

The rearrangement links TRBV6-5 to TRBJ1-2; TRBD1 aligns across 9 bases. J gave up 6 bases and V 2 bases, and 10 bases lay outside the gene matches. CDR3 length equals 16 residues. Germline CDR1 reads MNHEY; CDR2 reads SVGAGI. CDR3 protein: CASSYDGTGRGNGYTF. In nucleotides, the CDR3 is TGTGCCAGCAGTTACGACGGGACAGGGAGGGGAAATGGCTACACCTTC.

The chain uses TRBV10-3 and TRBJ2-1; 8 nucleotides line up with TRBD2. J lost 0 bases, V lost 6 bases, and 7 bases had no gene match. Germline lookup yields CDR1 ENHRY and CDR2 SYGVKD. This CDR3 region has 16 residues. For the CDR3, the DNA is TGTGCCATCAGAATTAGCGGGGCGAGCTCCTACAATGAGCAGTTCTTC. Residues: CAIRISGASSYNEQFF.

The V gene is TRBV30, the J gene TRBJ2-7; TRBD1 might be the D (6 bases). Germline assignment: CDR1 GTSNPN and CDR2 SVGIG (reference sequence). V lost 7 bases and J lost 7, with 17 bases in between. The CDR3 spans 12 residues. CDR3 bases: TGTGCCTTACAGGGAAAGAGGTGGGAGCAGTACTTC. As protein: CALQGKRWEQYF.

CDR3 loop: CASSTGNTGANVLTF. The CDR3 nucleotides read TGTGCCAGCAGTACAGGAAACACTGGGGCCAACGTCCTGACTTTC. V and J are TRBV6-6 and TRBJ2-6, with a tentative D call TRBD1 (5 bases). Germline V CDR1 and CDR2: MNHNY, SVGAGI (reference sequence). The length of the CDR3 is 15 residues. The V end was cut by 5 bases, the J end by 2 bases, with 10 bases between.

In its sample, this clone is medium-sized (0.01 to 0.1%). J is TRBJ2-5 and V is TRBV10-2; unclear D gene. Germline V gene lookup returns CDR1 WSHSY and CDR2 SAAADI. V was clipped by 7 bases and J by 7 bases, with 10 bases between them. CDR3 size: 11 residues. CDR3 in DNA: TGCGCCAGCACTACTGGTGGGACCCAGTACTTC. This sequence encodes CASTTGGTQYF.

The chain employs TRBV5-6 and TRBJ2-5; TRBD2 matches 7 bases. The J call may not be correct, given that the DNA end is closer to TRBJ2-7. The CDR3 runs to 16 residues. Germline CDR1 and CDR2: SGHDT and YYEEEE. CDR3 amino acids: CASSLAGKGGTYEQYF. CDR3 DNA sequence: TGTGCCAGCAGCTTGGCCGGGAAGGGAGGGACCTACGAGCAGTACTTC.

The table lists this clone with a count of one. V and J are TRBV7-9 and TRBJ2-7; TRBD1 aligns across 7 bases. CDR1 and CDR2 (germline): SEHNR, FQNEAQ (reference sequence). The CDR3 length is 13 residues. J gave up 4 bases and V 7 bases, and 7 bases lay outside the gene matches. CDR3 region: CASTRQGEYEQYF. The CDR3 DNA reads TGTGCCAGCACGCGACAGGGAGAATACGAGCAGTACTTC.